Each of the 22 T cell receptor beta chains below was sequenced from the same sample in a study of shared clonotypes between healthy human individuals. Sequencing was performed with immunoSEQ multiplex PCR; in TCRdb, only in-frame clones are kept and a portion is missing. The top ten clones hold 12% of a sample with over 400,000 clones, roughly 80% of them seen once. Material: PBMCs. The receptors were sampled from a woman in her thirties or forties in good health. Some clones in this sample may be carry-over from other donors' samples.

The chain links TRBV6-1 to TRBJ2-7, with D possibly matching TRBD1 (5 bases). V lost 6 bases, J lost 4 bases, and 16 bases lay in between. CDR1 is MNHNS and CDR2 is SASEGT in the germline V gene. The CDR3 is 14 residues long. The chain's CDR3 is CASSSLAGFYEQYF. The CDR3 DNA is TGTGCCAGCAGCTCTTTGGCAGGGTTTTACGAGCAGTACTTC.

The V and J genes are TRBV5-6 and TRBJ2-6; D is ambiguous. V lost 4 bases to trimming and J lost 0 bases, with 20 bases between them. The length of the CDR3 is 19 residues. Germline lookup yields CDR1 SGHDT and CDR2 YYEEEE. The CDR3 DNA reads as TGTGCCAGCAGCCCCACCCGCCAGACCCGGCCCTCTGGGGCCAACGTCCTGACTTTC. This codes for CASSPTRQTRPSGANVLTF.

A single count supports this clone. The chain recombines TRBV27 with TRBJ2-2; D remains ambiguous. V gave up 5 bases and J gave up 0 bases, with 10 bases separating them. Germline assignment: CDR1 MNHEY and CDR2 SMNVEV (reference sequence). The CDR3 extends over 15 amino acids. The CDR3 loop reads CASSSDTSNTGELFF. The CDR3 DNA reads TGTGCCAGCAGTAGTGACACCTCGAACACCGGGGAGCTGTTTTTT.

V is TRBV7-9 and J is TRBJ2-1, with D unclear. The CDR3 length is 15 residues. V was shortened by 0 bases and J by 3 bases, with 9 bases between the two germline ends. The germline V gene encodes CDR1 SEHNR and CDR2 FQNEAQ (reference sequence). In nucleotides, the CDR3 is TGTGCCAGCAGCTTAGCGGTCTCGAACTACAATGAGCAGTTCTTC. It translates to CASSLAVSNYNEQFF.

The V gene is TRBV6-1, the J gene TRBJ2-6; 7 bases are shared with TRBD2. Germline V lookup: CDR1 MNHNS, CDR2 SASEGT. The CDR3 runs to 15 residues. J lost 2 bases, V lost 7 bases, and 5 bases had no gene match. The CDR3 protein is CASMSGGAGANVLTF. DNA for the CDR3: TGTGCCAGCATGTCTGGGGGGGCTGGGGCCAACGTCCTGACTTTC.

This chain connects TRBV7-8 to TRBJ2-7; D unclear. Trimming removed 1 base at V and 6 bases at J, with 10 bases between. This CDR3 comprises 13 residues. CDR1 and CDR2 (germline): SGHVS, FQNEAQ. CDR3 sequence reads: CASSLEVSGEQYF. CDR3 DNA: TGTGCCAGCAGCTTAGAGGTATCCGGCGAGCAGTACTTC.

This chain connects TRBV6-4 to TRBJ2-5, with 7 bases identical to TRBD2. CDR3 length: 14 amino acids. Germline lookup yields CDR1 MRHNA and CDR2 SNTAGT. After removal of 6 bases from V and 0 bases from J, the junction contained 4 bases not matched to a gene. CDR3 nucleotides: TGTGCCAGCAGCCCAGCGGGAAACCAAGAGACCCAGTACTTC. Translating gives CASSPAGNQETQYF.

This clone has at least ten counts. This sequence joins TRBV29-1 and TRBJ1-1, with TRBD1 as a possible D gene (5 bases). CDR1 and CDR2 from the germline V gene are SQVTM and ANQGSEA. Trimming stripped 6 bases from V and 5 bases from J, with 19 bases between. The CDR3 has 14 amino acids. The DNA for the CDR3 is TGCAGCGTAGCACTCGGGACGGCGGGTACTGAAGCTTTCTTT. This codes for CSVALGTAGTEAFF.

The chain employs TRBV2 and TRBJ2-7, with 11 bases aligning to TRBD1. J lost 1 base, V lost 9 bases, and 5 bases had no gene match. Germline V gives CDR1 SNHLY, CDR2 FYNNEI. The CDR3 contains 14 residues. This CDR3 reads CARTGTGGSYEQYF. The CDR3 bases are TGTGCCAGAACCGGGACAGGGGGATCCTACGAGCAGTACTTC.

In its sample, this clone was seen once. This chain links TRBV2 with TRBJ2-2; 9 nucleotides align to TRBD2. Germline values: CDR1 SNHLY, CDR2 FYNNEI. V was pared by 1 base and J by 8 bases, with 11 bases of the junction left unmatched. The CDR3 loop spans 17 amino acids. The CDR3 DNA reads TGTGCCAGCAGTGAAGACCTAGCGGGAATGTTCGGAGGGGAGCTGTTTTTT. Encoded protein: CASSEDLAGMFGGELFF.

The CDR3 reads CASSSGTGGWGPQHF. The CDR3 DNA reads as TGTGCCAGCAGCTCGGGGACAGGGGGCTGGGGACCCCAGCATTTT. This chain connects TRBV11-2 to TRBJ1-5; 12 nucleotides match TRBD1. J gave up 10 bases and V 4 bases, and 8 bases lay outside the gene matches. Germline V gene sequence: CDR1 SGHAT, CDR2 FQNNGV. CDR3 length: 15 amino acids.

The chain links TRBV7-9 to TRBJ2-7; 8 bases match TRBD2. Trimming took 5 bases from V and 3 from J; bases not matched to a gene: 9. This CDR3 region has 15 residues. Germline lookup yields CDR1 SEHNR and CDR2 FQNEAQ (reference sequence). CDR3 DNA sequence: TGTGCCAGCAGCCGGCCGGCGGGAGGCGGCTACGAGCAGTACTTC. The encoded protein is CASSRPAGGGYEQYF.

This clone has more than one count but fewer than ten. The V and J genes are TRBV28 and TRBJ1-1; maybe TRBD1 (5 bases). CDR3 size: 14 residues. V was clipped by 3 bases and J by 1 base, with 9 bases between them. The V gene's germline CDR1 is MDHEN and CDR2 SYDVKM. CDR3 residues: CASSFGGTNTEAFF. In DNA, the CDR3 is TGTGCCAGCAGTTTCGGGGGGACGAACACTGAAGCTTTCTTT.

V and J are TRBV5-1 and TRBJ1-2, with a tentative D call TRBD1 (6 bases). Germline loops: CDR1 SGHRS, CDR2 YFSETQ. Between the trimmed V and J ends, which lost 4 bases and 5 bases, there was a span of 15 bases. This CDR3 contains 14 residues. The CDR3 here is CASSQQTGGYGYTF. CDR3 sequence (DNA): TGCGCCAGCAGCCAACAGACAGGCGGGTATGGCTACACCTTC.

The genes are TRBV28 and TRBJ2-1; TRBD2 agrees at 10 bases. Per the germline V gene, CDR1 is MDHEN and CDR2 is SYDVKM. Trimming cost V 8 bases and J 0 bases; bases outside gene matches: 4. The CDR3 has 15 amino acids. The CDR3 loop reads CASVSSGSSYNEQFF. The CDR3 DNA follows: TGTGCCAGCGTATCTAGCGGGAGCTCCTACAATGAGCAGTTCTTC.

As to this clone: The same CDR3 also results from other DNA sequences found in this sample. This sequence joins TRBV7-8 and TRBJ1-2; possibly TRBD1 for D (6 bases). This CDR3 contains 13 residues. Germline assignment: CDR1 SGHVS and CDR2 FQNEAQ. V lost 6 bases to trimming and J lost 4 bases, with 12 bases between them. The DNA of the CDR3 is TGTGCCAGCAGTCTCCAGGGGACCTATGGCTACACCTTC. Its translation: CASSLQGTYGYTF.

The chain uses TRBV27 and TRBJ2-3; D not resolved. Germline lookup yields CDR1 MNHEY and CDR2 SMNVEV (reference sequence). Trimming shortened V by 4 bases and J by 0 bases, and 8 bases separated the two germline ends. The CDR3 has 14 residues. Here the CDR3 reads CASSSWVSTDTQYF. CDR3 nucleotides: TGTGCCAGCAGTTCCTGGGTGAGCACAGATACGCAGTATTTT.

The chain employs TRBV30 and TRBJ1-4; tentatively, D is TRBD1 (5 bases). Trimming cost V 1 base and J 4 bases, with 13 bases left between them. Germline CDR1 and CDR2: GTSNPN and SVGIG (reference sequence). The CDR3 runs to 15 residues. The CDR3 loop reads CAWSAGGGGNEKLFF. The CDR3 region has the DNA TGTGCCTGGAGTGCTGGGGGAGGAGGTAATGAAAAACTGTTTTTT.

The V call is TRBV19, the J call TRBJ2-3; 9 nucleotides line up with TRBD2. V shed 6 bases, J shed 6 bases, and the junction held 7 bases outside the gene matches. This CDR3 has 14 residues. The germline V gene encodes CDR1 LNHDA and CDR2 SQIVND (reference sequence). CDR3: CASSWTSAGDTQYF. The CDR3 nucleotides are TGTGCCAGTAGCTGGACTAGCGCAGGCGATACGCAGTATTTT.

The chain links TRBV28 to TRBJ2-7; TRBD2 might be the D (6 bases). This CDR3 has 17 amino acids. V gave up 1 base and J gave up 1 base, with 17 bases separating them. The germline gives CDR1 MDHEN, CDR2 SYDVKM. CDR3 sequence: CASSLSRGAGGSYEQYF. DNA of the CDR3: TGTGCCAGCAGTTTATCGCGAGGGGCCGGGGGTTCCTACGAGCAGTACTTC.

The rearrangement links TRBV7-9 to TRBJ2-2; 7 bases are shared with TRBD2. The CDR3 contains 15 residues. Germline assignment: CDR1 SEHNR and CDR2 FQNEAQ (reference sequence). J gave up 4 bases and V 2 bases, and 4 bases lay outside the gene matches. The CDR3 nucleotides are TGTGCCAGCAGCTTAAGGCCTAGCGGCACCGGGGAGCTGTTTTTT. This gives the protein CASSLRPSGTGELFF.

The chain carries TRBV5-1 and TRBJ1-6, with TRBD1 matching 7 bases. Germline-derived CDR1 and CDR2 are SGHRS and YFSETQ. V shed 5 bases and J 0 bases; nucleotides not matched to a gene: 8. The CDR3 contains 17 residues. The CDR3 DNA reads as TGCGCCAGCAGTCCCCGGGACAGAGCCTCCTATAATTCACCCCTCCACTTT. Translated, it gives CASSPRDRASYNSPLHF.